The 17 T cell receptor beta chains in this list originate from one sample, sequenced in a study of blood T cell repertoires in COVID-19. This table comes from immunoSEQ multiplex PCR, and its TCRdb copy is limited to in-frame clones, with some not included. The repertoire has roughly 150,000 clones, more than 80% of them found once; the top ten carry about 11%. The sequencing input was peripheral blood. The receptors were gathered from a woman older than 75 with acute or convalescent COVID-19.

The V gene is TRBV5-4, the J gene TRBJ1-1, with D possibly matching TRBD1 (6 bases). V was trimmed by 7 bases and J by 4 bases, leaving 17 bases between them. CDR3 length: 14 residues. Germline CDR1 and CDR2: SGHNT and YYREEE (reference sequence). The CDR3 bases are TGTGCCAGCCATATCCAACAGGGTGTCACTGAAGCTTTCTTT. Its protein product is CASHIQQGVTEAFF.

Notes on this clone: This sample includes further DNA sequences coding for the same CDR3. This sequence joins TRBV11-2 and TRBJ1-1; TRBD1 is a possible D gene (5 bases). This CDR3 is 13 amino acids long. V dropped 4 bases and J dropped 1 base, with 7 bases sitting between them. Germline V gene lookup returns CDR1 SGHAT and CDR2 FQNNGV. This CDR3 is CASSSDRNTEAFF. Here the CDR3 DNA reads TGTGCCAGCAGCTCCGACAGGAACACTGAAGCTTTCTTT. The whole variable domain, filled in from reference TRBV11-2 and TRBJ1-1, reads EAGVAQSPRYKIIEKRQSVAFWCNPISGHATLYWYQQILGQGPKLLIQFQNNGVVDDSQLPKDRFSAERLKGVDSTLKIQPAKLEDSAVYLCASSSDRNTEAFFGQGTRLTVV.

V usage is TRBV2 and J usage is TRBJ1-1; 10 nucleotides match TRBD1. Germline-derived CDR1 and CDR2 are SNHLY and FYNNEI. V dropped 4 bases and J dropped 2; count of bases not matched to a gene: 1. This CDR3 is built from 14 residues. The DNA for the CDR3 is TGTGCCAGCAGTGGGACAGGGGGAAACACTGAAGCTTTCTTT. This codes for CASSGTGGNTEAFF.

The CDR3 nucleotides read TGTGCCAGTACTCCCGGGACTAGCGGGGGTGTAGATACGCAGTATTTT. Translation gives CASTPGTSGGVDTQYF. The V gene is TRBV19, the J gene TRBJ2-3; 14 nucleotides agree with TRBD2. This CDR3 region has 16 residues. V lost 7 bases to trimming and J lost 5 bases; unmatched junction nucleotides: 8. The germline gives CDR1 LNHDA, CDR2 SQIVND (reference sequence).

This rearrangement joins TRBV27 to TRBJ1-6, with D tentatively TRBD1 (5 bases). V was cut by 5 bases and J by 3 bases, with 20 bases left in between. The CDR3 length is 18 residues. Germline CDR1 is MNHEY and CDR2 is SMNVEV (reference sequence). CDR3 in amino acids: CASSPPGVKGFYNSPLHF. In nucleotides, the CDR3 is TGTGCCAGCAGTCCACCGGGGGTGAAGGGGTTCTATAATTCACCCCTCCACTTT.

This clone occurred a few times. V and J are TRBV7-3 and TRBJ2-1; TRBD2 aligns across 9 bases. The J segment lost 3 bases and the V segment lost 5 bases, leaving 2 bases of the junction unmatched. This CDR3 contains 14 residues. Germline V gene lookup returns CDR1 SGHTA and CDR2 FQGTGA. The CDR3 spells CASSSGGHYNEQFF. The CDR3 DNA follows: TGTGCCAGCAGCAGCGGGGGGCACTACAATGAGCAGTTCTTC.

This clone was picked up a small number of times. CDR3 nucleotides: TGCGCCAGCAGCTTGGGGGGCAGGAACACTGAAGCTTTCTTT. This codes for CASSLGGRNTEAFF. The V gene is TRBV5-1, the J gene TRBJ1-1, with D maybe TRBD1 (5 bases). The CDR3 is made up of 14 amino acids. From germline, CDR1 is SGHRS and CDR2 YFSETQ. V shed 0 bases and J shed 1 base, with 7 bases lying between them.

The V call is TRBV6-5, the J call TRBJ1-6; D perhaps matches TRBD1 (6 bases). The germline V gene encodes CDR1 MNHEY and CDR2 SVGAGI. This CDR3 is built from 14 residues. V shed 10 bases and J shed 5 bases, with 15 bases lying between them. The CDR3 protein is CATGPGVNNSPLHF. Here the CDR3 DNA reads TGTGCCACGGGCCCAGGGGTAAATAATTCACCCCTCCACTTT.

Points on this clone: A junction end diverges from the germline sequence, so it may reflect a read error. The CDR3 loop reads CASSLEARRVSRDTQYF. For the CDR3, the DNA is TGTGCCAGCAGCTTAGAGGCCCGCAGGGTCAGCAGAGATACGCAGTATTTT. This rearrangement joins TRBV7-2 to TRBJ2-3; possibly TRBD1 for D (5 bases). The germline V gene encodes CDR1 SGHTA and CDR2 FQGNSA. CDR3 size: 17 residues.

J is TRBJ2-6 and V is TRBV30; a weak D match, TRBD2 (5 bases). CDR1 GTSNPN and CDR2 SVGIG come from the germline V gene (reference sequence). The CDR3 runs 17 residues. V lost 4 bases to trimming and J lost 0 bases, with 16 bases between them. This CDR3 is CAWTRTPGRSGANVLTF. The DNA of the CDR3 is TGTGCCTGGACCCGGACTCCAGGCCGCTCTGGGGCCAACGTCCTGACTTTC.

The rearrangement links TRBV4-3 to TRBJ1-2, with TRBD1 identical over 7 bases. The CDR3 sequence is 13 residues long. V was pared by 0 bases and J by 8 bases, with 3 bases of the junction left unmatched. The germline gives CDR1 LGHNA, CDR2 YSLEER. In nucleotides, the CDR3 is TGCGCCAGCAGCCAAGATCGGGACAGCGGCTACACCTTC. Translated, it gives CASSQDRDSGYTF.

This chain joins TRBV7-9 and TRBJ2-5; TRBD1 aligns across 10 bases. The trim removed 0 bases at V and 5 bases at J, leaving 3 bases unmatched. The CDR3 has 15 residues. Germline values: CDR1 SEHNR, CDR2 FQNEAQ (reference sequence). CDR3 in amino acids: CASSLATGGWETQYF. As DNA, the CDR3 is TGTGCCAGCAGCTTAGCGACAGGGGGCTGGGAGACCCAGTACTTC.

The CDR3 coding sequence is TGCGCCAGCAGCATCGGACAGGGAAGCACTGAAGCTTTCTTT. Translating it yields CASSIGQGSTEAFF. The chain couples TRBV5-1 to TRBJ1-1; 8 nucleotides align to TRBD1. Looked up from germline, CDR1 is SGHRS and CDR2 is YFSETQ. CDR3 size: 14 residues. Losses at the gene ends were 4 bases for V and 4 bases for J; bases not matched to a gene: 6.

J is TRBJ2-1 and V is TRBV6-2 or TRBV6-3; 8 nucleotides agree with TRBD2. The CDR3 spans 19 residues. Losses at the gene ends were 3 bases for V and 1 base for J; bases not matched to a gene: 14. Germline lookup yields CDR1 MNHEY and CDR2 SVGEGT. CDR3 in amino acids: CASSYGRGGRPGSYNEQFF. CDR3 nucleotide sequence: TGTGCCAGCAGTTATGGACGGGGGGGCCGCCCAGGGTCCTACAATGAGCAGTTCTTC.

This rearrangement joins TRBV19 to TRBJ2-1; 10 nucleotides align to TRBD2. Losses at the gene ends were 1 base for V and 4 bases for J; bases not matched to a gene: 4. The germline CDR1 and CDR2 sequences are LNHDA and SQIVND (reference sequence). This CDR3 has 16 residues. The CDR3, as DNA: TGTGCCAGTAGTATAGTGAGCGGGGGGGCTTACAATGAGCAGTTCTTC. Translated: CASSIVSGGAYNEQFF.

The V and J genes are TRBV3-1 (or the pseudogene TRBV3-2) and TRBJ1-5; 8 positions match TRBD1. CDR1 is LGHDT, CDR2 YNNKEL, per germline (reference sequence). The CDR3 totals 15 residues. The ends lost 4 bases at V and 7 bases at J; junction bases unmatched: 9. CDR3 in amino acids: CASSLTTGVGQPQHF. In DNA, the CDR3 is TGTGCCAGCAGCCTTACGACAGGGGTTGGGCAGCCCCAGCATTTT.

The chain recombines TRBV6-5 with TRBJ1-2; maybe TRBD1 (6 bases). Germline-derived CDR1 and CDR2 are MNHEY and SVGAGI. The CDR3 totals 14 residues. The V gene lost 2 bases and the J gene lost 3 bases, with 10 bases spanning the gap. The CDR3: CASSYQQGYYGYTF. The DNA of the CDR3 is TGTGCCAGCAGTTACCAACAGGGTTACTATGGCTACACCTTC.